This TCR beta chain was identified during a study of shared clonotypes between healthy human individuals. Method: immunoSEQ multiplex PCR; TCRdb's copy keeps in-frame clones and lacks some. This table holds over a million clones, more than 60% found once. Looked up from germline, CDR1 is MDHEN and CDR2 is SYDVKM. The CDR3 spans 17 residues. Trimming removed 3 bases from V and 3 bases from J; junction bases left unmatched: 9. The source is a man aged 18 to 35 in good health. The material sequenced was memory CD4+ T cells sorted from blood. As to subset: CD45RA-negative fraction. The chain has TRBV28 and TRBJ1-5, with 9 nucleotides matching TRBD1. CDR3 region: CASSFLSGTGPNQPQHF. The CDR3 nucleotides are TGTGCCAGCAGTTTTCTTTCCGGGACAGGGCCCAATCAGCCCCAGCATTTT.